This TCR beta chain came from a study of cytomegalovirus exposure and HLA in healthy donors. The germline V and J ends were trimmed by 6 bases and 9 bases, with 18 bases remaining between them. Germline CDR1 reads SNHLY; CDR2 reads FYNNEI. This CDR3 contains 14 residues. Researchers ran the PCR with 60 Vbeta and 13 Jbeta primers. Assay used: immunoSEQ multiplex PCR; TCRdb lists only in-frame clones, some missing. Here the sample spans around 100,000 clones, 60% to 75% being singletons. Sequencing used PBMCs. The J gene is TRBJ1-5, the V gene TRBV2; D perhaps matches TRBD1 (5 bases). The receptor's source is a man in his forties in good health and CMV-seropositive. In DNA form, the CDR3 reads TGTGCCAGCAGGACTGAGGGCCCGGGGGGGCCCCAGCATTTT. It specifies CASRTEGPGGPQHF. Supplemented by reference TRBV2 and TRBJ1-5, the full variable domain reads EPEVTQTPSHQVTQMGQEVILRCVPISNHLYFYWYRQILGQKVEFLVSFYNNEISEKSEIFDDQFSVERPDGSNFTLKIRSTKLEDSAMYFCASRTEGPGGPQHFGDGTRLSIL.